This T cell receptor (beta chain) comes out of a study of T cell clonotyping in hematopoietic cell transplantation. In the study overall: Pretransplant recipient samples were taken after cytoreduction.

As to time point: recipient sample about 28 days before transplant, after cytoreduction. Recipient blood drawn about 28 days pretransplant and days 30, 100, 180 after. About this clone itself: Its specificity is not known.

Assay used: immunoSEQ multiplex PCR; TCRdb lists only in-frame clones, some missing. The sample holds about 76,000 clones, 90% to 97% seen once. This CDR3 comprises 15 residues. From germline, CDR1 is SGHRS and CDR2 YFSETQ. V shed 4 bases, J shed 1 base, and the junction held 4 bases outside the gene matches. Study-wide points: After transplant, recipient diversity fell while pathologically expanded clonotypes grew through day 180. Graft donor and pretransplant recipient Inverse Simpson Index values predicted broader posttransplant TCR diversity.

The genes are TRBV5-1 and TRBJ1-1, with TRBD1 matching over 10 bases. The sample was peripheral blood mononuclear cells, taken before stem cell transplant. The TCR comes from a woman aged 45 to 65 with acute myeloid leukemia. Some clones in this sample may be carry-over from other donors' samples. CDR3 amino acids: CASSAWDRGNTEAFF. Here the CDR3 DNA reads TGCGCCAGCAGCGCCTGGGACAGGGGGAACACTGAAGCTTTCTTT. The full variable domain, its missing parts supplied by reference TRBV5-1 and TRBJ1-1, is KAGVTQTPRYLIKTRGQQVTLSCSPISGHRSVSWYQQTPGQGLQFLFEYFSETQRNKGNFPGRFSGRQFSNSRSEMNVSTLELGDSALYLCASSAWDRGNTEAFFGQGTRLTVV.